The source of this TCR beta chain is a study of cytomegalovirus exposure and HLA in healthy donors. Overall study findings and caveats: Other equally common chains were less clonally expanded than HLA-associated TCR beta chains, a later analysis showed.

The PCR employed 60 Vbeta primers together with 13 Jbeta primers. Methods used by the authors: It was a later analysis that counted 83 million or so unique TCR beta chains, of which approximately 9.9 million were shared. TCRdb's table, derived via immunoSEQ multiplex PCR, lists solely in-frame clones and lacks some. V and J calls and clone size come straight from that table; D and trimming were deduced from the DNA. The profile covers around 130,000 clones, with approximately 80% appearing a single time and less than 2.5% taken by the ten largest. CDR3 length: 17 amino acids. V dropped 6 bases and J dropped 8; count of bases not matched to a gene: 10. In germline, CDR1 is LNHDA, CDR2 SQIVND (reference sequence). Turning to this clone: Its cognate antigen is unknown.

This chain uses TRBV19 with TRBJ2-1, with 16 bases identical to TRBD2. The clonotype was recovered from a woman aged 35 to 49 in good health and CMV-seronegative. The sequencing sample was made of PBMCs. In DNA, the CDR3 is TGTGCCAGTAGGGACCCGGGACTAGCGGGGGGGCACCATGAGCAGTTCTTC. It codes for CASRDPGLAGGHHEQFF.